Included here is one TCR beta chain sequence, with context. The sample is drawn from a study of blood T cell repertoires in COVID-19. Turning to the study itself: Acute-phase and convalescent COVID-19 samples originated in the United States, Italy and Spain. From T cells, B-cell-depleted T cells, or PBMCs came the material, which was cDNA or gDNA.

Original processing notes: Scientists estimated how many nucleated cells there were by amplifying reference gene primers. The assay was immunoSEQ multiplex PCR, and TCRdb's table has in-frame clones only and misses some. V, J and clone size derive from that table, while D and trimming were established from the DNA sequence. The table records approximately 70,000 clones, around nine tenths of them present only once. Germline assignment: CDR1 MNHEY and CDR2 SVGEGT. With V trimmed by 6 bases and J by 0 bases, 12 bases remained unmatched. The CDR3 is made up of 17 amino acids. The TCR comes from a man between 45 and 60 years old with active COVID-19. The sequencing input was peripheral blood. The V call is TRBV6-2 or TRBV6-3, the J call TRBJ1-1, with TRBD1 matching over 8 bases. CDR3 nucleotide sequence: TGTGCCAGCAGCCAGCCGGTACAGGGGGGGATGAACACTGAAGCTTTCTTT. Protein sequence: CASSQPVQGGMNTEAFF.